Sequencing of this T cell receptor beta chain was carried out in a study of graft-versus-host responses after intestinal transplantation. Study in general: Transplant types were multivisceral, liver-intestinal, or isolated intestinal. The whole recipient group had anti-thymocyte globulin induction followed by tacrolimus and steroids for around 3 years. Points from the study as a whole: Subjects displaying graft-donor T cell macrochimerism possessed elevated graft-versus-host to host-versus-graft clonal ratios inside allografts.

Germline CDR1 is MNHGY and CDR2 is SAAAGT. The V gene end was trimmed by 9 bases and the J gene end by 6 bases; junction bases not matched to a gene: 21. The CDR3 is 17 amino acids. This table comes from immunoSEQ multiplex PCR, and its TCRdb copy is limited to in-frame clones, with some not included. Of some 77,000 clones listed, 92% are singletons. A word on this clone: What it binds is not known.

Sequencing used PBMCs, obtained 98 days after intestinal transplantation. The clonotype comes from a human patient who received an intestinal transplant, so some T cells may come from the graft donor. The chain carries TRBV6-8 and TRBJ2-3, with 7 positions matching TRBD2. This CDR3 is CASSTTLGGWSPDTQYF. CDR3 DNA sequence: TGTGCCAGTAGTACTACTCTGGGGGGGTGGAGTCCGGATACGCAGTATTTT.